The sequence of this T cell receptor (beta chain) was determined in a study of cytomegalovirus exposure and HLA in healthy donors. Primers included in the PCR were 60 Vbeta and 13 Jbeta primers. Generated by immunoSEQ multiplex PCR, the TCRdb table keeps only in-frame clones and is missing some. The data hold 90,000 or so clones, with approximately 69% observed a single time. CDR3 length: 17 residues. Germline V gene data show CDR1 as SGHVS and CDR2 as FQNEAQ. V dropped 5 bases and J dropped 0; count of bases not matched to a gene: 7. J is TRBJ1-4 and V is TRBV7-8; 9 bases agree with TRBD1. Sequenced input: PBMCs. This receptor was taken from a boy between 10 and 17 years old in good health and CMV-seropositive. The CDR3 protein is CASSPRDRVATNEKLFF. Written as DNA, the CDR3 is TGTGCCAGCAGCCCACGGGACAGGGTTGCAACTAATGAAAAACTGTTTTTT.